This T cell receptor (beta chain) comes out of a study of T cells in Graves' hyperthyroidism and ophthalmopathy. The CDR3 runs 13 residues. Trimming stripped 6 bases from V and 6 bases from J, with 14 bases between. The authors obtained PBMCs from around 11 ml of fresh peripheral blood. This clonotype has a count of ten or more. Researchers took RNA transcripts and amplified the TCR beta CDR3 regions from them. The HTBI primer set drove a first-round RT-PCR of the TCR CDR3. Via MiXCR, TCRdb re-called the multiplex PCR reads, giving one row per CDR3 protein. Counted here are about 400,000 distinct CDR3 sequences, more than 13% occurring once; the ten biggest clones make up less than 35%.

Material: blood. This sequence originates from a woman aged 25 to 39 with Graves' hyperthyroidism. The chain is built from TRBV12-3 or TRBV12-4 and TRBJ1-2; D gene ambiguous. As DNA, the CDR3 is TGTGCCAGCAGCTCAGACAAATCTCATGGCTACACCTTC. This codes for CASSSDKSHGYTF.